This T cell receptor (beta chain) was captured in a study of blood T cell repertoires in COVID-19 (dated by TCRdb to 2020 to 2021). For the wider study: Samples covering the acute and convalescent phases of COVID-19 were provided by collaborators in the United States, Italy and Spain. The prospective study material was composed of cDNA or gDNA derived from T cells, B-cell-depleted T cells, or PBMCs. The dataset comprised deeply sampled blood TCRbeta repertoires from subjects exposed to, actively infected with, or recovered from COVID-19. The repertoires were released in a freely available public database meant as a resource for research on the immune response to SARS-CoV-2. The samples were drawn from the first 160 participants of the ongoing ImmuneRACE study and from over 950 subjects provided by 6 global collaborators. Sample metadata almost always included a de-identified subject ID, COVID-19 status, age in years and sex. Where available, HLA class I and class II types were obtained from metadata supplied by the sample provider rather than from assay-based typing.

Each collaborating institution followed its own protocols to collect whole blood in K2EDTA tubes. For TCRbeta analysis, collaborator samples were shipped as frozen whole blood, as isolated PBMCs, or as DNA extracted from either sample type. After removal of 7 bases from V and 6 bases from J, the junction retains 11 bases not matched to a gene. The germline V gene gives CDR1 as KGHDR and CDR2 as SFDVKD. Including the terminal cysteine and phenylalanine, the CDR3 comprises 16 residues. Only the CDR3 DNA is retained, 48 bases long and in frame from the first base. The immunoSEQ Assay, a bias-controlled multiplex PCR, was used to amplify TCRbeta CDR3 regions from genomic DNA. For the original study's pipeline: Within the assay, amplification of reference gene primers was used to estimate how many nucleated cells each sample contained. Sequence reads were collapsed and filtered to measure the absolute abundance of every unique TCRbeta CDR3 rearrangement. Productive Simpson clonality was computed per sample as the square root of Simpson's diversity index over productive rearrangements. TCRdb holds this immuneACCESS table with in-frame rearrangements only. Some clones are missing; in checked studies, unresolved V genes explain under half, and the rest has no known cause. For V, J and clone size, that table is used; D and trimming come from the DNA. The sample contains around 100,000 clones, almost 85% of them found a single time. Over 9.5% of the sample comes from the top ten.

As to this clone: Its antigen has not been determined. Within one base of it there is no much larger clone, and no base qualities were kept.

Points the paper makes about the study in general: The amount of clinical and demographic metadata varied by source and participant and was provided uncurated.

Sequencing was done on a sample of peripheral blood. This clonotype was obtained from a man aged 40-50 years with active or convalescent COVID-19. Here the chain combines TRBV24-1 and TRBJ2-1; 10 central nucleotides agree with TRBD1. The DNA sequence reads TGTGCCACCAGCAATCCTCCGGGACAGGGGTTCAATGAGCAGTTCTTC. It is translated as CATSNPPGQGFNEQFF.